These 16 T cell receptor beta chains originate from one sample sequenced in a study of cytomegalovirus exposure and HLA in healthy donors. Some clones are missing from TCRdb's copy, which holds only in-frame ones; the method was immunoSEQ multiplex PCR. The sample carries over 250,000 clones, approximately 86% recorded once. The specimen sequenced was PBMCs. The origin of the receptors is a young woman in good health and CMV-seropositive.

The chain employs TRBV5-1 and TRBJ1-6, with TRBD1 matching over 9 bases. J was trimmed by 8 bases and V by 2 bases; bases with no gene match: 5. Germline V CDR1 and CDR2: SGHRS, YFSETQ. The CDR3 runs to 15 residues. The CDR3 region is CASSFLQGADSPLHF. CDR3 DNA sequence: TGCGCCAGCAGCTTTTTACAGGGGGCTGATTCACCCCTCCACTTT.

The CDR3 DNA sequence: TGTGCCAGCAGTGAAGGTCCCAGGGAAGCTTTCTTT. Amino acid sequence: CASSEGPREAFF. The chain couples TRBV2 to TRBJ1-1; D is ambiguous. V was shortened by 1 base and J by 8 bases, with 8 bases between the two germline ends. CDR3 length equals 12 residues. CDR1 SNHLY and CDR2 FYNNEI come from the germline V gene.

The CDR3 nucleotides are TGTGCCATCAGTAAAGCGGGTAAAAACAATGAGCAGTTCTTC. This translates into CAISKAGKNNEQFF. This rearrangement joins TRBV10-3 to TRBJ2-1; TRBD2 is a possible D gene (6 bases). Per germline, CDR1 ENHRY and CDR2 SYGVKD. V lost 5 bases and J 5 bases, leaving 13 bases between the germline ends. The CDR3 spans 14 residues.

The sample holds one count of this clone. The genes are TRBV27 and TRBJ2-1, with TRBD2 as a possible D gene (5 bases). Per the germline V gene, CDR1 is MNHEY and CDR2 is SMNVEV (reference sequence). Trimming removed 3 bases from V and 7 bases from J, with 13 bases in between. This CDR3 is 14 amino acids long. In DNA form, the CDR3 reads TGTGCCAGCAGTTTCGTGGGAGCGGCAAATGAGCAGTTCTTC. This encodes CASSFVGAANEQFF.

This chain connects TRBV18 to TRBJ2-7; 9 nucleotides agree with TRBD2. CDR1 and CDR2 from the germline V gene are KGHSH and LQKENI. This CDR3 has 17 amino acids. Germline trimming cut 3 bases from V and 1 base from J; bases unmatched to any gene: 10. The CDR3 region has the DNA TGTGCCAGCTCACCCCGTCTAAATAGCGGGAGTTCCTACGAGCAGTACTTC. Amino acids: CASSPRLNSGSSYEQYF.

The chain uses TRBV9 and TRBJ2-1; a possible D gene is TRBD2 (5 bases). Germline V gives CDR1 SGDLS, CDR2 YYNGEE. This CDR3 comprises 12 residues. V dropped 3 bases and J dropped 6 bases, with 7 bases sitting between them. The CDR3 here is CASSASGNEQFF. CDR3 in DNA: TGTGCCAGCAGCGCGAGCGGCAATGAGCAGTTCTTC. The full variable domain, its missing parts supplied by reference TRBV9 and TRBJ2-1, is DSGVTQTPKHLITATGQRVTLRCSPRSGDLSVYWYQQSLDQGLQFLIQYYNGEERAKGNILERFSAQQFPDLHSELNLSSLELGDSALYFCASSASGNEQFFGPGTRLTVL.

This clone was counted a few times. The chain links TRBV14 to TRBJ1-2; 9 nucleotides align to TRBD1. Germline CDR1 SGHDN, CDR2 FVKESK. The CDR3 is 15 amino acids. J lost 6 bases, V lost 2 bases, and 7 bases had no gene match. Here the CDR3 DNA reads TGTGCCAGCAGCCAATTTCGGGACAGGGAAAATGGCTACACCTTC. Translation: CASSQFRDRENGYTF.

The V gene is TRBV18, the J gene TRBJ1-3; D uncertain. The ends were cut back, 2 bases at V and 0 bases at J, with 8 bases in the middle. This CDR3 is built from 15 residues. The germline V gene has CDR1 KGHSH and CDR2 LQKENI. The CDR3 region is CASSPRQDSGNTIYF. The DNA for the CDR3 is TGTGCCAGCTCACCAAGACAAGACTCTGGAAACACCATATATTTT.

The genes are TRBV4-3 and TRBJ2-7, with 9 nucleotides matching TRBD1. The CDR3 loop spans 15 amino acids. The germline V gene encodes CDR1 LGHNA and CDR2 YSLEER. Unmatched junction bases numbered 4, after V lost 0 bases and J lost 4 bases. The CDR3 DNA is TGCGCCAGCAGCCAAGACGGGACAGGGATGTACGAGCAGTACTTC. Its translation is CASSQDGTGMYEQYF.

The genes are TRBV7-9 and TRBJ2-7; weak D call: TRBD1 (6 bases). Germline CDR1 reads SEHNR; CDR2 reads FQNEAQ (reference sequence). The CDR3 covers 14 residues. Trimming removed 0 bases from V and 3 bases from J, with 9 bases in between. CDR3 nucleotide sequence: TGTGCCAGCAGCTTAGCCACAGGGCTCTACGAGCAGTACTTC. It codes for CASSLATGLYEQYF.

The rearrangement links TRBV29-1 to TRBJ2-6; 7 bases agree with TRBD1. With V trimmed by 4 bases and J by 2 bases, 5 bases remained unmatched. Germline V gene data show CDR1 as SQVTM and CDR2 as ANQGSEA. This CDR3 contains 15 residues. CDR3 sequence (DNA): TGCAGCGTTGGACAAGACAGGGCTGGGGCCAACGTCCTGACTTTC. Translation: CSVGQDRAGANVLTF.

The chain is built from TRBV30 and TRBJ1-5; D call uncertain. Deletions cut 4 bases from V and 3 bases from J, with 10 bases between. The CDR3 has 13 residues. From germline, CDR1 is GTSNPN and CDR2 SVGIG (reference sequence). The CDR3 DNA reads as TGTGCCTGGACAGGTTCAGCCAATCAGCCCCAGCATTTT. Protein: CAWTGSANQPQHF. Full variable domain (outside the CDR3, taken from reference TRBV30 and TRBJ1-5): SQTIHQWPATLVQPVGSPLSLECTVEGTSNPNLYWYRQAAGRGLQLLFYSVGIGQISSEVPQNLSASRPQDRQFILSSKKLLLSDSGFYLCAWTGSANQPQHFGDGTRLSIL.

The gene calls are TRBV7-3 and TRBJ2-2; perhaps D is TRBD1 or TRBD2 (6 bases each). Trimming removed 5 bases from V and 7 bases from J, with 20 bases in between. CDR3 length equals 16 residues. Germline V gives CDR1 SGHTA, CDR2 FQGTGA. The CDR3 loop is CASSPRLGGIFGELFF. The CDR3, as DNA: TGTGCCAGCAGCCCCCGTCTGGGGGGCATTTTCGGGGAGCTGTTTTTT.

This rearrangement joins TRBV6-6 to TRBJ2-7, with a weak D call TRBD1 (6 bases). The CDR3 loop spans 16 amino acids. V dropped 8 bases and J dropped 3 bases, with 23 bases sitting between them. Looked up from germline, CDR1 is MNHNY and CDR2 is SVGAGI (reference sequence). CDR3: CASCSALTGLYYEQYF. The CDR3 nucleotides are TGTGCCAGCTGTTCAGCTCTGACAGGCCTCTACTACGAGCAGTACTTC.

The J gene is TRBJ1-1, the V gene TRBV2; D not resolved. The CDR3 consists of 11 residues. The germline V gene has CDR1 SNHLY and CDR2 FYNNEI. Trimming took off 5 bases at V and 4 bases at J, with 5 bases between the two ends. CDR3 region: CASSPITEAFF. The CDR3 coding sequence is TGTGCCAGCAGTCCGATCACTGAAGCTTTCTTT. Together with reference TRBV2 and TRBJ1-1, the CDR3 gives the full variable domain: EPEVTQTPSHQVTQMGQEVILRCVPISNHLYFYWYRQILGQKVEFLVSFYNNEISEKSEIFDDQFSVERPDGSNFTLKIRSTKLEDSAMYFCASSPITEAFFGQGTRLTVV.

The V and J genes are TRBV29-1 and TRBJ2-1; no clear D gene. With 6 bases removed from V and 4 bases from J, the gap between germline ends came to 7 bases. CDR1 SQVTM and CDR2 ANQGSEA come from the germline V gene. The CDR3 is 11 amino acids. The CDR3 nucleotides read TGCAGCGTGGATAATTACAATGAGCAGTTCTTC. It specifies CSVDNYNEQFF.